This TCR beta chain is from a study of shared clonotypes between healthy human individuals. Germline CDR1 and CDR2: SEHNR and FQNEAQ (reference sequence). Trimming cost V 5 bases and J 4 bases; bases outside gene matches: 13. The CDR3 spans 17 residues. Only in-frame clones appear in the TCRdb table, and some are missing; sequencing was by immunoSEQ multiplex PCR. The data show around 1.4 million clones, with approximately 98.5% seen just once and roughly 0.35% held by the top ten. The sequenced sample was naive CD4+ T cells sorted from blood. Indicated subset: CD45RA+ positively selected. This TCR came from a man aged 25-45 years in good health. The chain recombines TRBV7-9 with TRBJ2-5; TRBD1 agrees at 10 bases. CDR3 DNA sequence: TGTGCCAGCAGCCCCCGGGACAGGGGATTATTCGGAGAGACCCAGTACTTC. Encoded protein: CASSPRDRGLFGETQYF. Filled out from reference TRBV7-9 and TRBJ2-5, the complete variable domain reads DTGVSQNPRHKITKRGQNVTFRCDPISEHNRLYWYRQTLGQGPEFLTYFQNEAQLEKSRLLSDRFSAERPKGSFSTLEIQRTEQGDSAMYLCASSPRDRGLFGETQYFGPGTRLLVL.